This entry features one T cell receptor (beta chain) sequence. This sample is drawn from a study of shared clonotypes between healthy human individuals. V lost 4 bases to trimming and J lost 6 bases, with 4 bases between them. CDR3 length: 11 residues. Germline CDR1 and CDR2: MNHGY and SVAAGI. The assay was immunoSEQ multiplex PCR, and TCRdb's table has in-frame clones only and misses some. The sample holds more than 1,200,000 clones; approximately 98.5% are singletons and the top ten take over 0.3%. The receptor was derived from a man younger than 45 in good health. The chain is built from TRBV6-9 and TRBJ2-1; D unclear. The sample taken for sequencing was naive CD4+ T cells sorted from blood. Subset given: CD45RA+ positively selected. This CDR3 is CASSSSNEQFF. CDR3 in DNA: TGTGCCAGCAGTTCAAGCAATGAGCAGTTCTTC.